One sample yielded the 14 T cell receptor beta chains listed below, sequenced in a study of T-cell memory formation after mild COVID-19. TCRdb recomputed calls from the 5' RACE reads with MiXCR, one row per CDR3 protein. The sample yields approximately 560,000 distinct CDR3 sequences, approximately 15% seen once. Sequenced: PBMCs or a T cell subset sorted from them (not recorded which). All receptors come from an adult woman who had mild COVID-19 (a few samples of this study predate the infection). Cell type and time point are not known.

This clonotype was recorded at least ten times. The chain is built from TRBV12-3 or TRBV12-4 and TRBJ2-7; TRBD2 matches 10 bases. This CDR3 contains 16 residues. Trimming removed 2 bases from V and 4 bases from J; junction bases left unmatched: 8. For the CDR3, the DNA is TGTGCCAGCAGTTTAAGGTCTAGCGGGAGTGGATACGAGCAGTACTTC. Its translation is CASSLRSSGSGYEQYF.

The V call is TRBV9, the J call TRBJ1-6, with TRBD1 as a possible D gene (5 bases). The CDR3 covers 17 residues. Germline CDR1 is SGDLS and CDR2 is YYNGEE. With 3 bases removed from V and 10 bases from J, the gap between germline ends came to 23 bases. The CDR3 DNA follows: TGTGCCAGCAGCGCCTCGGGGAGGGGTTACATTGGGTCACCCCTCCACTTT. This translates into CASSASGRGYIGSPLHF.

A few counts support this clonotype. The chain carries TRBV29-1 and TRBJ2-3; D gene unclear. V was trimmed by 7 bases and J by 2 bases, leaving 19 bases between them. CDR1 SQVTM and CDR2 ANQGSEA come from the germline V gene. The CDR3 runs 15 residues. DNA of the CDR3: TGCAGCGCCAGGATGGGCAGTGGGTCCACAGATACGCAGTATTTT. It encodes CSARMGSGSTDTQYF.

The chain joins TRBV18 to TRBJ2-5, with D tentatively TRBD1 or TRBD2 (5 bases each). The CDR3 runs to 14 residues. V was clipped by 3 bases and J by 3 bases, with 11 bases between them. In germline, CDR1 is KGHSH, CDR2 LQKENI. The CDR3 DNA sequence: TGTGCCAGCTCACCCCTGGGGACGGAAGAGACCCAGTACTTC. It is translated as CASSPLGTEETQYF.

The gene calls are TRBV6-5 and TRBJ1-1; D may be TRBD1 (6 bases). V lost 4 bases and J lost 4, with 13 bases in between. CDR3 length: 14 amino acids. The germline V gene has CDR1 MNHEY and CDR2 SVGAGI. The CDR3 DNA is TGTGCCAGCAGTTCTCCACAGGGAGGCACTGAAGCTTTCTTT. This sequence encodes CASSSPQGGTEAFF.

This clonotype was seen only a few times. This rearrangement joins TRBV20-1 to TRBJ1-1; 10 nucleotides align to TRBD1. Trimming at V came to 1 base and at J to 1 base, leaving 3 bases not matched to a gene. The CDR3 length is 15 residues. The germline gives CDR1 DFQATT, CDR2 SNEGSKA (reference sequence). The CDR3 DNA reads TGCAGTGCTAGAGGGACAGGGGGGAGGAACACTGAAGCTTTCTTT. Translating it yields CSARGTGGRNTEAFF.

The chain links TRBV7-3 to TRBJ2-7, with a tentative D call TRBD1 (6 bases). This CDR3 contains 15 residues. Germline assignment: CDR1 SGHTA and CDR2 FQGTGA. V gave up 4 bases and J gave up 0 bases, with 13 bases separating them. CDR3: CASSYGAGASYEQYF. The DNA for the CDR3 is TGTGCCAGCAGCTATGGGGCAGGGGCCTCCTACGAGCAGTACTTC.

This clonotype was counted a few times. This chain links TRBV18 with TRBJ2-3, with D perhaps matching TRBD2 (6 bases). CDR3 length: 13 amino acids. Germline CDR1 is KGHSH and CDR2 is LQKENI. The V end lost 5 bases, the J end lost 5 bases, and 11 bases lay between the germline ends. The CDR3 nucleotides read TGTGCCAGCTCAAATCCTAGCGTAGATACGCAGTATTTT. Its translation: CASSNPSVDTQYF.

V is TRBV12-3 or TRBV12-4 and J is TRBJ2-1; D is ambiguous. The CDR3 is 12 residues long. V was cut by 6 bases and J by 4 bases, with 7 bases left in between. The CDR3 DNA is TGTGCCAGCAGCCACACATACAATGAGCAGTTCTTC. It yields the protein CASSHTYNEQFF.

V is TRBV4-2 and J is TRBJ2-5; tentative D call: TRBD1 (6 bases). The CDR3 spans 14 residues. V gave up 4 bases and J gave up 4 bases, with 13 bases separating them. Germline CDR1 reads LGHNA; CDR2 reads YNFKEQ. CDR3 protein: CASSPQGHGETQYF. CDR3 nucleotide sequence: TGTGCCAGCAGCCCCCAGGGGCATGGAGAGACCCAGTACTTC.

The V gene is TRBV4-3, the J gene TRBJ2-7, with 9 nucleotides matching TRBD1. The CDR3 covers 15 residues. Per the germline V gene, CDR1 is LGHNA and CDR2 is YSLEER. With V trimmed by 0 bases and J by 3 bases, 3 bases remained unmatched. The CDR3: CASSQDGTGFYEQYF. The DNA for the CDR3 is TGCGCCAGCAGCCAAGACGGGACAGGGTTCTACGAGCAGTACTTC.

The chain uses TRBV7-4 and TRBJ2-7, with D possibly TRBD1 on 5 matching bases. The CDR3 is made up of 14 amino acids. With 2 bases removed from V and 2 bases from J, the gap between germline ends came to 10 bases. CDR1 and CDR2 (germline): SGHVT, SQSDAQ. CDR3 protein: CASSLRGRPYEQYF. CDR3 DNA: TGTGCCAGCAGCTTAAGGGGCCGACCCTACGAGCAGTACTTC.

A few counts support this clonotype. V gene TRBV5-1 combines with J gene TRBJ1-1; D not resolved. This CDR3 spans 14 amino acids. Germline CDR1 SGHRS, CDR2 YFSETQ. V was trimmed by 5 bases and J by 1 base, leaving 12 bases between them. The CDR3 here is CASSPGRPNTEAFF. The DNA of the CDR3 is TGCGCCAGCAGTCCGGGCAGGCCGAACACTGAAGCTTTCTTT.

The CDR3 protein is CASRPGTGVYGYTF. The CDR3 region has the DNA TGTGCCAGCAGGCCCGGGACAGGAGTTTATGGCTACACCTTC. J is TRBJ1-2 and V is TRBV28; TRBD1 aligns across 8 bases. Losses at the gene ends were 6 bases for V and 5 bases for J; bases not matched to a gene: 8. Germline V CDR1 and CDR2: MDHEN, SYDVKM. The CDR3 spans 14 residues.